This T cell receptor (beta chain) was recovered during a study of T cell repertoires in cytomegalovirus infection. Study summary: Recently identified HLA-C-restricted CMV epitopes were used, and well-studied HLA-B-restricted CMV epitopes were used as well. Public TCR beta signatures were indicative of both CMV infection and a matching HLA type. Study results and caveats: Cumulative public TCR beta family frequency identified carriers of CMV plus the relevant HLA.

For this clonotype: Its antigen is unidentified.

The length of the CDR3 is 14 residues. Trimming at V came to 6 bases and at J to 5 bases, leaving 9 bases not matched to a gene. Germline V lookup: CDR1 MNHNY, CDR2 SVGAGI (reference sequence). TCRdb ran MiXCR on the reads and lists one entry per CDR3 protein. The sample comprises about half a million distinct CDR3 sequences, more than 40% of which are singletons, and just under 45% rests with the top ten. The source was cultured PBMCs, collected from culture after CMV antigen stimulation. The origin of this receptor is a human donor in good health (CMV status not recorded). Some clones in this sample may be carry-over from other donors' samples. The chain employs TRBV6-6 and TRBJ2-7; 8 bases line up with TRBD2. The CDR3 reads CASSQSGGGHEQYF. The CDR3 nucleotides are TGTGCCAGCAGCCAAAGCGGGGGAGGTCACGAGCAGTACTTC.